Below are 14 T cell receptor beta chains sequenced from a single sample in a study of cytomegalovirus exposure and HLA in healthy donors. 60 Vbeta and 13 Jbeta primers were used in PCR. TCRdb's table, derived via immunoSEQ multiplex PCR, lists solely in-frame clones and lacks some. The table shows some 190,000 clones, with around 80% occurring only once. The sequenced sample was PBMCs. These receptors came from a girl between 10 and 17 years old in good health and CMV-seropositive.

The J gene is TRBJ2-7, the V gene TRBV4-1, with TRBD2 matching over 8 bases. The CDR3 loop spans 16 amino acids. Germline V lookup: CDR1 MGHRA, CDR2 YSYEKL. Losses at the gene ends were 0 bases for V and 0 bases for J; bases not matched to a gene: 4. DNA of the CDR3: TGCGCCAGCAGCCAAGACGGGAGCGGGAGCTCCTACGAGCAGTACTTC. As protein: CASSQDGSGSSYEQYF.

This chain connects TRBV7-9 to TRBJ2-6; 7 bases agree with TRBD1. V shed 5 bases and J 0 bases; nucleotides not matched to a gene: 4. The V gene's germline CDR1 is SEHNR and CDR2 FQNEAQ (reference sequence). The CDR3 covers 16 residues. DNA for the CDR3: TGTGCCAGCAGCCCCCGACAGGGCTCTGGGGCCAACGTCCTGACTTTC. This codes for CASSPRQGSGANVLTF.

This chain uses TRBV6-4 with TRBJ2-1; D remains ambiguous. This CDR3 is 11 amino acids long. The V end lost 2 bases, the J end lost 8 bases, and 4 bases lay between the germline ends. Germline V lookup: CDR1 MRHNA, CDR2 SNTAGT. The CDR3 reads CASSDEDEQFF. The CDR3 DNA sequence: TGTGCCAGCAGTGACGAGGATGAGCAGTTCTTC.

The chain has TRBV13 and TRBJ2-7, with TRBD2 identical over 11 bases. The CDR3 sequence is 20 residues long. Germline CDR1 reads PRHDT; CDR2 reads FYEKMQ (reference sequence). V shed 2 bases and J 0 bases; nucleotides not matched to a gene: 15. CDR3 sequence reads: CASSLRQGSGRVSASYEQYF. The CDR3 DNA reads TGTGCCAGCAGCTTAAGACAGGGTAGCGGGAGGGTGTCCGCCTCCTACGAGCAGTACTTC.

The J gene is TRBJ1-5, the V gene TRBV6-5, with 7 bases identical to TRBD1. V dropped 4 bases and J dropped 7; count of bases not matched to a gene: 4. This CDR3 region has 13 residues. Germline lookup yields CDR1 MNHEY and CDR2 SVGAGI. This CDR3 reads CASSSGQVQPQHF. For the CDR3, the DNA is TGTGCCAGCAGTTCCGGACAGGTGCAGCCCCAGCATTTT.

The chain links TRBV7-2 to TRBJ2-1; possible D gene TRBD2, 6 bases. The V gene's germline CDR1 is SGHTA and CDR2 FQGNSA. This CDR3 spans 15 amino acids. V lost 4 bases and J lost 1, with 11 bases in between. The chain's CDR3 is CASSSGLLSYNEQFF. The CDR3 region has the DNA TGTGCCAGCAGCTCGGGACTTCTATCCTACAATGAGCAGTTCTTC.

The chain has TRBV11-2 and TRBJ2-7; 8 positions match TRBD1. The CDR3 contains 14 residues. J was trimmed by 3 bases and V by 5 bases; bases with no gene match: 6. Germline CDR1 is SGHAT and CDR2 is FQNNGV. The CDR3 coding sequence is TGTGCCAGCAGCATCGGACAGGGCGGCTACGAGCAGTACTTC. Translated, it gives CASSIGQGGYEQYF.

J is TRBJ2-7 and V is TRBV4-1; TRBD1 might be the D (6 bases). V lost 2 bases to trimming and J lost 2 bases, with 16 bases between them. Germline V gene sequence: CDR1 MGHRA, CDR2 YSYEKL. This CDR3 region has 16 residues. As DNA, the CDR3 is TGCGCCAGCAGCCAAAAAGGGGGACCAATGCCCTACGAGCAGTACTTC. Protein product: CASSQKGGPMPYEQYF.

The chain couples TRBV7-9 to TRBJ1-4, with D uncertain. This CDR3 is built from 15 residues. V was pared by 4 bases and J by 3 bases, with 12 bases between. Looked up from germline, CDR1 is SEHNR and CDR2 is FQNEAQ (reference sequence). The CDR3, as DNA: TGTGCCAGCAGCTCGTTCCGGACTTCTAATGAAAAACTGTTTTTT. Its translation: CASSSFRTSNEKLFF.

The chain uses TRBV2 and TRBJ2-1; 9 nucleotides match TRBD1. V lost 1 base to trimming and J lost 7 bases; unmatched junction nucleotides: 8. The CDR3 sequence is 16 residues long. From germline, CDR1 is SNHLY and CDR2 FYNNEI. The CDR3 coding sequence is TGTGCCAGCAGTGAAGGGGCAGGGACAGGGATGAATGAGCAGTTCTTC. Translating it yields CASSEGAGTGMNEQFF.

The V gene is TRBV10-1, the J gene TRBJ2-7; TRBD2 matches 16 bases. Germline trimming cut 5 bases from V and 2 bases from J; bases unmatched to any gene: 12. CDR1 and CDR2 from the germline V gene are WNHNN and SYGVQD (reference sequence). The CDR3 has 19 amino acids. The chain's CDR3 is CASSPNPGLAGGPAYEQYF. CDR3 coding DNA: TGCGCCAGCAGTCCGAATCCGGGACTAGCGGGAGGGCCAGCCTACGAGCAGTACTTC.

With respect to this clone: The CDR3 does not close with the conserved phenylalanine or tryptophan, likely indicating a read error. CDR3 nucleotides: TGTGCCAGCAGCTTATATAGCGGGAACACCCTCGAGCAGTACCTC. Its translation is CASSLYSGNTLEQYL. This sequence joins TRBV7-2 and TRBJ2-7; 8 nucleotides agree with TRBD2. J gave up 6 bases and V 2 bases, and 9 bases lay outside the gene matches. Germline lookup yields CDR1 SGHTA and CDR2 FQGNSA. There are 15 residues in the CDR3.

This clone was recorded a few times. The chain links TRBV5-1 to TRBJ2-7, with D perhaps matching TRBD1 (5 bases). V was trimmed by 0 bases and J by 0 bases, leaving 10 bases between them. The germline V gene has CDR1 SGHRS and CDR2 YFSETQ. There are 15 residues in the CDR3. CDR3 DNA sequence: TGCGCCAGCAGCTTGGGTGACAGCAGCTCCTACGAGCAGTACTTC. It is translated as CASSLGDSSSYEQYF.

J is TRBJ1-2 and V is TRBV15; D not certain. The CDR3 contains 14 residues. Germline values: CDR1 LNHNV, CDR2 YYDKDF (reference sequence). Trimming took off 0 bases at V and 5 bases at J, with 10 bases between the two ends. Written as DNA, the CDR3 is TGTGCCACCAGCAGAGATGTTAAGGAGTATGGCTACACCTTC. It specifies CATSRDVKEYGYTF. The full variable domain, completed using reference TRBV15 and TRBJ1-2, is DAMVIQNPRYQVTQFGKPVTLSCSQTLNHNVMYWYQQKSSQAPKLLFHYYDKDFNNEADTPDNFQSRRPNTSFCFLDIRSPGLGDTAMYLCATSRDVKEYGYTFGSGTRLTVV.